The 10 T cell receptor beta chains presented below share a single source sample, sequenced in a study of brain T cells in children with intractable seizures (dated by TCRdb to the early 2020s). Library preparation employed the immunoSEQ multiplex PCR assay. This immuneACCESS table, as held by TCRdb, lists in-frame sequences with V and J called but not all clones. Of the missing ones, under half trace to an unresolved V gene in checked studies; the others have no known cause. Here the sample has 300,000 to 400,000 clones; 93% occur a single time. The leading ten clones occupy under 7% of the sample. This specimen's time point label, per the study, means: blood from clinic visit 5 months post-surgery; TSC patient then seizure free. Sequenced material: peripheral blood, taken approximately 5 months after surgery. These receptors all stem from a boy under three years old with tuberous sclerosis and intractable seizures.

This clone was counted a few times. This chain links TRBV27 with TRBJ1-6; no firm D call. This CDR3 has 15 amino acids. CDR1 and CDR2 from the germline V gene are MNHEY and SMNVEV (reference sequence). Trimming pared 3 bases from V and 7 bases from J, leaving 13 bases between. CDR3 bases: TGTGCCAGCAGTTTGATCGGGAAGTGGAATTCACCCCTCCACTTT. The encoded protein is CASSLIGKWNSPLHF.

This sequence joins TRBV9 and TRBJ2-7; D possibly uses TRBD1 or TRBD2 (5 bases each). CDR1 is SGDLS, CDR2 YYNGEE, per germline. V lost 3 bases to trimming and J lost 4 bases, with 17 bases between them. CDR3 length: 15 residues. As DNA, the CDR3 is TGTGCCAGCAGCGGGGGGATGGTAGACTTTTACGAGCAGTACTTC. The encoded protein is CASSGGMVDFYEQYF. Filled out from reference TRBV9 and TRBJ2-7, the complete variable domain reads DSGVTQTPKHLITATGQRVTLRCSPRSGDLSVYWYQQSLDQGLQFLIQYYNGEERAKGNILERFSAQQFPDLHSELNLSSLELGDSALYFCASSGGMVDFYEQYFGPGTRLTVT.

The chain recombines TRBV4-2 with TRBJ1-2; D ambiguous. The length of the CDR3 is 14 residues. V was cut by 0 bases and J by 4 bases, with 9 bases left in between. Per germline, CDR1 LGHNA and CDR2 YNFKEQ. The CDR3 nucleotides are TGTGCCAGCAGCCAAGATATCGGTTCCTATGGCTACACCTTC. Translated: CASSQDIGSYGYTF.

This chain connects TRBV6-1 to TRBJ2-1; 11 positions match TRBD2. Germline values: CDR1 MNHNS, CDR2 SASEGT. CDR3 size: 14 residues. Trimming removed 2 bases from V and 6 bases from J; junction bases left unmatched: 0. The DNA of the CDR3 is TGTGCCAGCAGTGAACTAGCGGGGGGCAATGAGCAGTTCTTC. Translation gives CASSELAGGNEQFF.

The V and J genes are TRBV7-2 and TRBJ2-3, with 12 bases identical to TRBD2. Per the germline V gene, CDR1 is SGHTA and CDR2 is FQGNSA. This CDR3 contains 17 residues. The junction had 5 bases not matched to a gene; V was cut back by 3 bases and J by 1 base. CDR3 in DNA: TGTGCCAGCAGCTTCCCGGGACTAGCGGGTTGCACAGATACGCAGTATTTT. Protein: CASSFPGLAGCTDTQYF.

This chain connects TRBV2 to TRBJ1-2, with a possible D match to TRBD1 (5 bases). The germline V and J ends were trimmed by 7 bases and 1 base, with 28 bases remaining between them. The CDR3 runs 19 residues. Germline loops: CDR1 SNHLY, CDR2 FYNNEI. The CDR3 DNA follows: TGTGCCAGCATTAGAGATACCTTAACCTGGGGCTTGGGTAACTATGGCTACACCTTC. This codes for CASIRDTLTWGLGNYGYTF.

The CDR3 region is CASSVTSGRLTGELFF. The CDR3 DNA sequence: TGTGCCAGCAGCGTGACTAGCGGGAGGTTGACCGGGGAGCTGTTTTTT. This sequence joins TRBV9 and TRBJ2-2, with 13 bases matching TRBD2. The junction had 3 bases not matched to a gene; V was cut back by 2 bases and J by 5 bases. Germline-derived CDR1 and CDR2 are SGDLS and YYNGEE. The CDR3 extends over 16 amino acids.

The J gene is TRBJ2-7, the V gene TRBV30; unclear D gene. Germline V gene sequence: CDR1 GTSNPN, CDR2 SVGIG (reference sequence). V dropped 3 bases and J dropped 3 bases, with 9 bases sitting between them. The CDR3 has 12 amino acids. CDR3 sequence: CAWRGFYYEQYF. The CDR3 DNA follows: TGTGCCTGGAGAGGATTTTACTACGAGCAGTACTTC.

This CDR3 reads CASGNNEQFF. The CDR3 DNA follows: TGTGCCAGCGGCAACAATGAGCAGTTCTTC. The gene calls are TRBV27 and TRBJ2-1; D not certain. Trimming removed 8 bases at V and 5 bases at J, with 4 bases between. This CDR3 contains 10 residues. Germline CDR1 and CDR2: MNHEY and SMNVEV (reference sequence).

V gene TRBV13 combines with J gene TRBJ2-1, with D perhaps TRBD1 or TRBD2 (6 bases each). This CDR3 has 16 residues. The germline CDR1 and CDR2 sequences are PRHDT and FYEKMQ (reference sequence). Trimming cost V 5 bases and J 4 bases, with 18 bases left between them. The CDR3 DNA follows: TGTGCCAGCAGCCCGGGGGCGCCCGTTAATTACAATGAGCAGTTCTTC. It translates to CASSPGAPVNYNEQFF.